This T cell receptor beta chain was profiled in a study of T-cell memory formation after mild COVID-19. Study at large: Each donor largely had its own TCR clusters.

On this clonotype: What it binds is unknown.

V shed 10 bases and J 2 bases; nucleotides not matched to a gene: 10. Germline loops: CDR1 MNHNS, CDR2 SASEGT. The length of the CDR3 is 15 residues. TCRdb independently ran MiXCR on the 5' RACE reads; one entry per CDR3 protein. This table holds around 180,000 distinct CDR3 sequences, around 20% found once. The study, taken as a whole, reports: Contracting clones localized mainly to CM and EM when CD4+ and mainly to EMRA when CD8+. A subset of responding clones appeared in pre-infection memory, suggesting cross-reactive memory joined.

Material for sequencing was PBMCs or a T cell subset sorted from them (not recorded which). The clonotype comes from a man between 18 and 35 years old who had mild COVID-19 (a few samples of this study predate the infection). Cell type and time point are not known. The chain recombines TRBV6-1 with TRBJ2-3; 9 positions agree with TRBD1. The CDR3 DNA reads TGTGCCACCACAACCGGGACAGGGACCACAGATACGCAGTATTTT. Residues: CATTTGTGTTDTQYF.